These 24 T cell receptor beta chains share one sample of origin, sequenced in a study of blood T cell repertoires in COVID-19. Produced via immunoSEQ multiplex PCR; TCRdb's table is partial and in-frame only. This sample has 25,000 to 30,000 clones, with around 89% found just once. Material: peripheral blood. These receptors all stem from a woman in her fifties or sixties with active COVID-19.

The chain recombines TRBV5-8 with TRBJ2-3; no definite D call. The CDR3 runs 14 residues. V was cut by 0 bases and J by 4 bases, with 9 bases left in between. CDR1 and CDR2 from the germline V gene are SGHTS and YDEGEE. In DNA, the CDR3 is TGTGCCAGCAGCTTGGTTGTGGGCCCAGATACGCAGTATTTT. It specifies CASSLVVGPDTQYF. The entire variable domain, with the rest obtained from reference TRBV5-8 and TRBJ2-3, is as follows: EAGVTQSPTHLIKTRGQQATLRCSPISGHTSVYWYQQALGLGLQFLLWYDEGEERNRGNFPPRFSGRQFPNYSSELNVNALELEDSALYLCASSLVVGPDTQYFGPGTRLTVL.

The gene calls are TRBV9 and TRBJ2-5; a possible D gene is TRBD2 (5 bases). Trimming shortened V by 0 bases and J by 5 bases, and 11 bases separated the two germline ends. Germline V gene lookup returns CDR1 SGDLS and CDR2 YYNGEE. The CDR3 has 14 residues. CDR3 loop: CASSVAGKPETQYF. DNA for the CDR3: TGTGCCAGCAGCGTAGCGGGGAAGCCGGAGACCCAGTACTTC.

V is TRBV15 and J is TRBJ2-5; 7 nucleotides line up with TRBD2. The CDR3 contains 15 residues. Germline V lookup: CDR1 LNHNV, CDR2 YYDKDF (reference sequence). V was pared by 0 bases and J by 2 bases, with 3 bases of the junction left unmatched. The CDR3 loop is CATSRDRGEQETQYF. Here the CDR3 DNA reads TGTGCCACCAGCAGAGATCGGGGGGAGCAAGAGACCCAGTACTTC.

The chain couples TRBV28 to TRBJ2-7; D is perhaps TRBD2 (5 bases). Germline V gene lookup returns CDR1 MDHEN and CDR2 SYDVKM. This CDR3 comprises 14 residues. The V and J ends lost 6 bases and 6 bases respectively, with 18 bases between them. The DNA for the CDR3 is TGTGCCAGCAGCTCCCCACACGTCCGGGGCGAGCAGTACTTC. Residues: CASSSPHVRGEQYF. Full variable domain (missing parts from reference TRBV28 and TRBJ2-7): DVKVTQSSRYLVKRTGEKVFLECVQDMDHENMFWYRQDPGLGLRLIYFSYDVKMKEKGDIPEGYSVSREKKERFSLILESASTNQTSMYLCASSSPHVRGEQYFGPGTRLTVT.

This clone was counted once. Its ends do not fully match the called genes, so a read error is possible. This chain links TRBV6-5 with TRBJ2-2; a possible D gene is TRBD2 (5 bases). This CDR3 is built from 16 residues. Per the germline V gene, CDR1 is MNHEY and CDR2 is SVGAGI. The CDR3 DNA follows: TGTGCCAGCAGTTATTCGTGGACTTTAAGTACTATTTTTCGGATTTTT. It yields the protein CASSYSWTLSTIFRIF.

This sequence joins TRBV4-1 and TRBJ2-1; no firm D call. The CDR3 spans 16 residues. V was cut by 2 bases and J by 1 base, with 12 bases left in between. The germline CDR1 and CDR2 sequences are MGHRA and YSYEKL. CDR3 amino acids: CASSQLSGDSYNEQFF. The CDR3 DNA reads TGCGCCAGCAGCCAACTGTCCGGAGATTCCTACAATGAGCAGTTCTTC.

The chain joins TRBV28 to TRBJ1-4; maybe TRBD1 (6 bases). In germline, CDR1 is MDHEN, CDR2 SYDVKM. V lost 2 bases, J lost 8 bases, and 12 bases lay in between. The CDR3 totals 14 residues. The DNA for the CDR3 is TGTGCCAGCAGTTTAGTTCAAGGACAGGAAAAACTGTTTTTT. Its protein is CASSLVQGQEKLFF.

V gene TRBV9 combines with J gene TRBJ2-3, with 10 bases matching TRBD2. The germline gives CDR1 SGDLS, CDR2 YYNGEE. Trimming at V came to 0 bases and at J to 3 bases, leaving 4 bases not matched to a gene. The CDR3 extends over 16 amino acids. The CDR3 DNA sequence: TGTGCCAGCAGCGTAGTCGGTAGCGGGAGGACAGATACGCAGTATTTT. Amino acids: CASSVVGSGRTDTQYF. Drawing the rest from reference TRBV9 and TRBJ2-3, the complete variable domain is DSGVTQTPKHLITATGQRVTLRCSPRSGDLSVYWYQQSLDQGLQFLIQYYNGEERAKGNILERFSAQQFPDLHSELNLSSLELGDSALYFCASSVVGSGRTDTQYFGPGTRLTVL.

The table lists this clone with a count of one. The chain links TRBV7-2 to TRBJ2-3; D gene uncertain. CDR3 size: 14 residues. Looked up from germline, CDR1 is SGHTA and CDR2 is FQGNSA. Trimming removed 5 bases at V and 3 bases at J, with 12 bases between. The CDR3: CASSQKPETDTQYF. The CDR3 DNA sequence: TGTGCCAGCAGCCAAAAACCAGAAACAGATACGCAGTATTTT.

The chain joins TRBV4-3 to TRBJ2-3; no clear D. The germline V gene encodes CDR1 LGHNA and CDR2 YSLEER. The CDR3 totals 18 residues. V lost 0 bases and J lost 2, with 18 bases in between. The CDR3 is CASSQDYTRASYTDTQYF. The CDR3 DNA reads TGCGCCAGCAGCCAAGATTATACGAGAGCTAGTTACACAGATACGCAGTATTTT.

In the case of this clone: Other DNA sequences in the sample encode the same CDR3. This chain uses TRBV7-9 with TRBJ2-3; 9 bases are a match to TRBD1. The CDR3 length is 14 residues. V dropped 5 bases and J dropped 0; count of bases not matched to a gene: 0. Germline values: CDR1 SEHNR, CDR2 FQNEAQ (reference sequence). The CDR3 DNA follows: TGTGCCAGCAGCGGGACAGGGAGCACAGATACGCAGTATTTT. Translated, it gives CASSGTGSTDTQYF.

The chain combines TRBV4-1 with TRBJ2-5; tentatively, D is TRBD1 (6 bases). In germline, CDR1 is MGHRA, CDR2 YSYEKL. Deletions cut 0 bases from V and 1 base from J, with 12 bases between. This CDR3 has 16 residues. CDR3 in DNA: TGCGCCAGCAGCCAAGAAGGCAGGGGAATCCAAGAGACCCAGTACTTC. Translation gives CASSQEGRGIQETQYF.

V is TRBV3-1 (or the pseudogene TRBV3-2) and J is TRBJ2-1; possibly TRBD2 for D (5 bases). The CDR3 is made up of 14 amino acids. V was cut by 9 bases and J by 6 bases, with 18 bases left in between. Per the germline V gene, CDR1 is LGHDT and CDR2 is YNNKEL (reference sequence). The CDR3 DNA reads TGTGCCAGTTCTCGGACTTCTGCTGGCAATGAGCAGTTCTTC. Translating it yields CASSRTSAGNEQFF.

The chain carries TRBV10-1 and TRBJ2-7; 8 bases are shared with TRBD1. Germline CDR1 is WNHNN and CDR2 is SYGVQD (reference sequence). This CDR3 is 14 amino acids long. V was clipped by 2 bases and J by 12 bases; unmatched bases: 12. CDR3 nucleotide sequence: TGCGCCAGCAGTGAGGGCTATGGGGGGACAGGCTTGTACTTC. Translated, it gives CASSEGYGGTGLYF.

The chain employs TRBV7-3 and TRBJ2-5; D perhaps matches TRBD2 (6 bases). The length of the CDR3 is 17 residues. The V end was cut by 1 base, the J end by 5 bases, with 20 bases between. Germline CDR1 reads SGHTA; CDR2 reads FQGTGA. As DNA, the CDR3 is TGTGCCAGCAGCTTAAACAGCCCCCGACTGGGGAGGGAGACCCAGTACTTC. This encodes CASSLNSPRLGRETQYF.

The J gene is TRBJ1-6, the V gene TRBV5-4; TRBD1 matches at 7 bases. Trimming at V came to 3 bases and at J to 7 bases, leaving 10 bases not matched to a gene. This CDR3 has 16 amino acids. The germline CDR1 and CDR2 sequences are SGHNT and YYREEE (reference sequence). CDR3 in amino acids: CASSSRTTGTNSPLHF. The CDR3 DNA sequence: TGTGCCAGCAGCTCAAGAACGACAGGGACGAATTCACCCCTCCACTTT.

V gene TRBV6-5 combines with J gene TRBJ2-3; 7 positions match TRBD2. The V gene end was trimmed by 2 bases and the J gene end by 7 bases; junction bases not matched to a gene: 9. This CDR3 is 15 amino acids long. From germline, CDR1 is MNHEY and CDR2 SVGAGI. Here the CDR3 reads CASSYAGAFPNTQYF. The CDR3 DNA sequence: TGTGCCAGCAGTTACGCGGGAGCGTTTCCAAATACGCAGTATTTT.

The chain links TRBV7-9 to TRBJ2-1; the D is unclear. The germline V gene encodes CDR1 SEHNR and CDR2 FQNEAQ (reference sequence). Between the trimmed V and J ends, which lost 5 bases and 9 bases, there was a span of 11 bases. This CDR3 has 12 residues. This CDR3 reads CASSVGLGEQFF. DNA for the CDR3: TGTGCCAGCAGCGTCGGGTTAGGTGAGCAGTTCTTC.

The rearrangement joins TRBV24-1 to TRBJ2-5; 11 nucleotides align to TRBD1. The CDR3 sequence is 17 residues long. Trimming took 3 bases from V and 4 from J; bases not matched to a gene: 9. Germline CDR1 and CDR2: KGHDR and SFDVKD. CDR3 region: CATSDDRDRGIGETQYF. The CDR3 DNA reads as TGTGCCACCAGTGATGACCGGGACAGGGGGATCGGAGAGACCCAGTACTTC.

The chain joins TRBV27 to TRBJ2-2, with 10 bases lining up with TRBD1. The CDR3 is 15 residues long. The J segment lost 7 bases and the V segment lost 6 bases, leaving 8 bases of the junction unmatched. The germline CDR1 and CDR2 sequences are MNHEY and SMNVEV (reference sequence). CDR3 sequence reads: CASSPRDRGNGELFF. CDR3 DNA: TGTGCCAGCAGCCCCCGGGACAGGGGCAACGGGGAGCTGTTTTTT.

This clone was counted a single time. The CDR3 loop is CARSLLTGEDGELFF. The CDR3 nucleotides read TGTGCCAGAAGCTTATTGACAGGGGAGGACGGGGAGCTGTTTTTT. The chain combines TRBV5-3 with TRBJ2-2, with 8 bases fitting TRBD1. TRBV5-3 is annotated as an ORF whose role is uncertain. This CDR3 region has 15 residues. The V gene end was trimmed by 2 bases and the J gene end by 7 bases; junction bases not matched to a gene: 7.

The chain employs TRBV2 and TRBJ2-5; TRBD1 aligns across 7 bases. The CDR3 covers 15 residues. The germline CDR1 and CDR2 sequences are SNHLY and FYNNEI. V shed 7 bases, J shed 4 bases, and the junction held 12 bases outside the gene matches. CDR3: CASTTPRRGRETQYF. CDR3 coding DNA: TGTGCCAGCACTACGCCCCGTAGGGGGCGAGAGACCCAGTACTTC.

This CDR3 reads CASSPGPQGIYEQYF. As DNA, the CDR3 is TGTGCCAGCTCACCTGGGCCACAGGGTATTTACGAGCAGTACTTC. The rearrangement joins TRBV18 to TRBJ2-7; weak D call: TRBD1 (6 bases). Trimming stripped 3 bases from V and 4 bases from J, with 16 bases between. The CDR3 length is 15 residues. Germline V gene data show CDR1 as KGHSH and CDR2 as LQKENI.

The chain has TRBV2 and TRBJ2-5; 9 bases match TRBD1. The CDR3 covers 15 residues. With 7 bases clipped from V and 1 base from J, the junction kept 7 bases outside the gene matches. Germline CDR1 SNHLY, CDR2 FYNNEI. CDR3 nucleotide sequence: TGTGCCAGCAAATTTGACAGGGGGGTCCAAGAGACCCAGTACTTC. Translated, it gives CASKFDRGVQETQYF.